Listed below are T cell receptor beta chains from one sample, sequenced in a study of T cell responses to AZD1222 COVID-19 vaccine. Sequencing used immunoSEQ multiplex PCR; TCRdb keeps in-frame clones, though not all of them. The sample shows about 150,000 clones, 89% of them seen only once. The sample in question was peripheral blood, obtained on day 0 of AZD1222 vaccination. The receptors here all came from an adult in good health. Both conserved end residues are part of each CDR3. D genes are given only for firm matches. Not every row has a clone size; where given, it reads once, few, many or a size class.

cdr3_aa: CASSERTFLYTDTQYF
cdr3_nt: TGTGCCAGCAGTGAGAGGACTTTCCTGTACACAGATACGCAGTATTTT
j_call: TRBJ2-3
clone_size: .
v_call: TRBV2
d_call: .

cdr3_aa: CASSRGTSSNQPQHF
cdr3_nt: TGTGCCAGCAGCCGGGGGACGTCTAGCAATCAGCCCCAGCATTTT
j_call: TRBJ1-5
clone_size: few
v_call: TRBV2
d_call: .

cdr3_aa: CASSSPGAINTEAFF
cdr3_nt: TGTGCCAGCAGCTCCCCCGGGGCTATTAACACTGAAGCTTTCTTT
j_call: TRBJ1-1
clone_size: .
v_call: TRBV7-3
d_call: .

cdr3_aa: CSVATDYSNQPQHF
cdr3_nt: TGCAGCGTTGCGACAGACTATAGCAATCAGCCCCAGCATTTT
j_call: TRBJ1-5
clone_size: .
v_call: TRBV29-1
d_call: .

cdr3_aa: CASRGQGHEQYF
cdr3_nt: TGTGCCAGCAGGGGACAGGGTCACGAGCAGTACTTC
j_call: TRBJ2-7
clone_size: .
v_call: TRBV2
d_call: TRBD1

cdr3_aa: CSASRDVTLFF
cdr3_nt: TGCAGTGCCTCCCGTGATGTCACACTGTTTTTT
j_call: TRBJ1-4
clone_size: .
v_call: TRBV20-1
d_call: .

cdr3_aa: CASIPRDREGNEQFF
cdr3_nt: TGTGCCAGCATTCCGAGGGACAGGGAAGGGAATGAGCAGTTCTTC
j_call: TRBJ2-1
clone_size: .
v_call: TRBV7-9
d_call: TRBD1

cdr3_aa: CASSISGRSIFRPQHF
cdr3_nt: TGTGCCAGTAGTATAAGCGGCAGGTCAATTTTTCGGCCCCAGCATTTT
j_call: TRBJ1-5
clone_size: .
v_call: TRBV19
d_call: .

cdr3_aa: CASSGLGGATQYF
cdr3_nt: TGTGCCAGCAGTGGACTAGGTGGGGCTACGCAGTATTTT
j_call: TRBJ2-3
clone_size: .
v_call: TRBV25-1
d_call: .

cdr3_aa: CATQNSGNSYNEQFF
cdr3_nt: TGTGCCACCCAAAATAGCGGGAACTCCTACAATGAGCAGTTCTTC
j_call: TRBJ2-1
clone_size: .
v_call: TRBV6-5
d_call: TRBD2

cdr3_aa: CASSNSANPNNYGYTF
cdr3_nt: TGTGCCAGCTCGAACAGCGCGAACCCCAATAACTATGGCTACACCTTC
j_call: TRBJ1-2
clone_size: .
v_call: TRBV18
d_call: .

cdr3_aa: CATSSLEGALFF
cdr3_nt: TGTGCCACCAGCAGTCTTGAGGGGGCGCTGTTTTTT
j_call: TRBJ2-2
clone_size: .
v_call: TRBV15
d_call: TRBD1

cdr3_aa: CASNQQGFTGELFF
cdr3_nt: TGTGCCAGCAATCAACAGGGATTCACCGGGGAGCTGTTTTTT
j_call: TRBJ2-2
clone_size: .
v_call: TRBV28
d_call: .

cdr3_aa: CASSAFQWEDSTEAFF
cdr3_nt: TGTGCCAGCAGCGCATTCCAGTGGGAAGATAGCACTGAAGCTTTCTTT
j_call: TRBJ1-1
clone_size: .
v_call: TRBV4-2
d_call: .

cdr3_aa: CASSPNRDTEAFF
cdr3_nt: TGTGCCAGCTCACCCAACCGGGACACTGAAGCTTTCTTT
j_call: TRBJ1-1
clone_size: .
v_call: TRBV18
d_call: .

cdr3_aa: CASTVGSFRQETQYF
cdr3_nt: TGTGCCAGCACCGTCGGGAGCTTTCGCCAAGAGACCCAGTACTTC
j_call: TRBJ2-5
clone_size: .
v_call: TRBV28
d_call: .

cdr3_aa: CASSRSGYQDTQYF
cdr3_nt: TGTGCCAGCAGCCGTAGCGGATACCAGGATACGCAGTATTTT
j_call: TRBJ2-3
clone_size: .
v_call: TRBV11-2
d_call: .

cdr3_aa: CASSDTTTGDLSNQPQHF
cdr3_nt: TGTGCCAGCAGCGACACTACGACAGGGGACCTTAGCAATCAGCCCCAGCATTTT
j_call: TRBJ1-5
clone_size: .
v_call: TRBV5-5
d_call: TRBD1

cdr3_aa: CASAPRSTGPDEQYF
cdr3_nt: TGTGCTAGTGCTCCGCGGTCGACAGGGCCCGACGAGCAGTACTTC
j_call: TRBJ2-7
clone_size: .
v_call: TRBV12-5
d_call: TRBD1

cdr3_aa: CASSLGGSHNEQFF
cdr3_nt: TGCGCCAGCAGCTTGGGAGGTTCCCACAATGAGCAGTTCTTC
j_call: TRBJ2-1
clone_size: .
v_call: TRBV5-1
d_call: .

cdr3_aa: CASSAVTNEKLFF
cdr3_nt: TGTGCCAGTAGCGCGGTAACTAATGAAAAACTGTTTTTT
j_call: TRBJ1-4
clone_size: .
v_call: TRBV19
d_call: .

cdr3_aa: CASSEGRLNTEAFF
cdr3_nt: TGCGCCAGCAGCGAAGGAAGACTGAACACTGAAGCTTTCTTT
j_call: TRBJ1-1
clone_size: .
v_call: TRBV5-1
d_call: .

cdr3_aa: CASSLGSNYGYTF
cdr3_nt: TGCGCCAGCAGCTTGGGTTCGAACTATGGCTACACCTTC
j_call: TRBJ1-2
clone_size: .
v_call: TRBV5-1
d_call: .

cdr3_aa: CASSLPGRGDYGYTF
cdr3_nt: TGTGCCAGCAGCTTGCCGGGCAGGGGAGACTATGGCTACACCTTC
j_call: TRBJ1-2
clone_size: .
v_call: TRBV11-3
d_call: .

cdr3_aa: CASSRQGLSTYEQYF
cdr3_nt: TGTGCCAGCAGTCGACAGGGGCTGAGCACCTACGAGCAGTACTTC
j_call: TRBJ2-7
clone_size: .
v_call: TRBV13
d_call: TRBD1

cdr3_aa: CASSSRDRNTEAFF
cdr3_nt: TGTGCCAGCAGCTCCCGGGACAGGAACACTGAAGCTTTCTTT
j_call: TRBJ1-1
clone_size: few
v_call: TRBV5-4
d_call: TRBD1

cdr3_aa: CASSQRDRGYEQYF
cdr3_nt: TGTGCCAGCAGCCAAAGGGACAGGGGTTACGAGCAGTACTTC
j_call: TRBJ2-7
clone_size: once
v_call: TRBV4-2
d_call: TRBD1

cdr3_aa: CATSVWETSPYTSTF
cdr3_nt: TGTGCCACCAGTGTCTGGGAGACCTCCCCCTATACCTCCACCTTC
j_call: TRBJ1-2
clone_size: .
v_call: TRBV24-1
d_call: .

cdr3_aa: CASSLVGGVGRSGELFF
cdr3_nt: TGTGCCAGCAGCTTAGTAGGGGGAGTAGGGAGGTCCGGGGAGCTGTTTTTT
j_call: TRBJ2-2
clone_size: .
v_call: TRBV7-8
d_call: .

cdr3_aa: CASSPAGTSTGEQYF
cdr3_nt: TGTGCCAGCAGTCCCGCCGGGACTAGTACAGGCGAGCAGTACTTC
j_call: TRBJ2-7
clone_size: .
v_call: TRBV28
d_call: TRBD2

cdr3_aa: CASSLAASARSYNEQFF
cdr3_nt: TGTGCCAGCAGCTTGGCCGCTAGCGCCCGCTCCTACAATGAGCAGTTCTTC
j_call: TRBJ2-1
clone_size: .
v_call: TRBV5-4
d_call: .

cdr3_aa: CASSQRPGGRSDTQYF
cdr3_nt: TGCGCCAGCAGCCAAAGGCCTGGGGGCCGGTCAGATACGCAGTATTTT
j_call: TRBJ2-3
clone_size: .
v_call: TRBV4-3
d_call: .

cdr3_aa: CASSLSPLLDRGLRDEQFF
cdr3_nt: TGTGCCAGCAGTTTATCCCCTTTATTAGACAGGGGGCTCAGGGATGAGCAGTTCTTC
j_call: TRBJ2-1
clone_size: .
v_call: TRBV27
d_call: TRBD1

cdr3_aa: CASSPGLATSYNEQFF
cdr3_nt: TGTGCCAGCAGCCCTGGACTAGCGACCTCCTACAATGAGCAGTTCTTC
j_call: TRBJ2-1
clone_size: .
v_call: TRBV28
d_call: TRBD2

cdr3_aa: CASSLGLAGVNEQFF
cdr3_nt: TGTGCCAGCAGCTTAGGGCTAGCGGGAGTCAATGAGCAGTTCTTC
j_call: TRBJ2-1
clone_size: .
v_call: TRBV7-2
d_call: TRBD2